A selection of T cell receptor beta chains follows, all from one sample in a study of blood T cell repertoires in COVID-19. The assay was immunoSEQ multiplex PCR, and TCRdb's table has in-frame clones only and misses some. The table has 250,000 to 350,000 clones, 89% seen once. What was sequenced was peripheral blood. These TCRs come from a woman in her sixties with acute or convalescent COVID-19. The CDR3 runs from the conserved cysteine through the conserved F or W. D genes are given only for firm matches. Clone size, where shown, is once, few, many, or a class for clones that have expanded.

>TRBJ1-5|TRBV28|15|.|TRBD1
CASSYNRGGNQPQHF
TGTGCCAGCAGTTACAACAGGGGTGGCAATCAGCCCCAGCATTTT
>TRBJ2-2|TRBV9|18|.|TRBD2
CASSVASTSGAYTGELFF
TGTGCCAGCAGCGTAGCTTCAACTAGCGGGGCTTACACCGGGGAGCTGTTTTTT
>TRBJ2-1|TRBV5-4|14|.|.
CASSLSESYNEQFF
TGTGCCAGCAGCTTGTCAGAATCTTACAATGAGCAGTTCTTC
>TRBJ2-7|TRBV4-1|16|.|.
CASSQDGHSSSYEQYF
TGCGCCAGCAGCCAAGATGGGCACAGCAGCTCCTACGAGCAGTACTTC
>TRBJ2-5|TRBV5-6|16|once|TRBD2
CASSPQRGGLYETQYF
TGTGCCAGCAGCCCACAGCGGGGGGGCCTTTATGAGACCCAGTACTTC
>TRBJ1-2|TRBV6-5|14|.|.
CASSYSTHLYGYTF
TGTGCCAGCAGTTACTCAACACACCTCTATGGCTACACCTTC
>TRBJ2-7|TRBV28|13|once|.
CASSLTVAYEQYF
TGTGCCAGCAGTTTAACGGTCGCCTACGAGCAGTACTTC
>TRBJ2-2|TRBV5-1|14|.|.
CASSPWEWAGELFF
TGCGCCAGCAGCCCATGGGAGTGGGCCGGGGAGCTGTTTTTT
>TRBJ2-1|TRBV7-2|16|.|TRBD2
CASSGGLGRAYNEQFF
TGTGCCAGCAGCGGCGGCCTTGGGAGGGCCTACAATGAGCAGTTCTTC
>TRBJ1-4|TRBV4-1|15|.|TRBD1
CASSPPGQGREKLFF
TGCGCCAGCAGCCCGCCGGGACAGGGAAGGGAAAAACTGTTTTTT
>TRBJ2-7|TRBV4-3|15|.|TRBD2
CASSHRTSGDYEQYF
TGCGCCAGCAGCCACCGGACTAGCGGGGATTACGAGCAGTACTTC
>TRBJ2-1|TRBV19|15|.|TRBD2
CASQIGGGGYNEQFF
TGTGCCAGTCAGATAGGCGGGGGAGGCTACAATGAGCAGTTCTTC
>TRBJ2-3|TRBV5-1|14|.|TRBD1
CASSFERGPDTQYF
TGCGCCAGCAGCTTTGAAAGGGGGCCAGATACGCAGTATTTT
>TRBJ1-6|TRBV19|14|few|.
CASSIGHQNSPLHF
TGTGCCAGTAGTATAGGACATCAGAATTCACCCCTCCACTTT
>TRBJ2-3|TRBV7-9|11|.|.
CASSETDTQYF
TGTGCCAGCAGCGAGACAGATACGCAGTATTTT
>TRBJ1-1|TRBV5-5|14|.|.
CASSLDRANTEAFF
TGTGCCAGCAGCTTGGACAGGGCGAACACTGAAGCTTTCTTT
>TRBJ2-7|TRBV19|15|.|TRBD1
CASSTSPGTGSEQYF
TGTGCCAGTAGTACAAGTCCCGGGACAGGGAGCGAGCAGTACTTC
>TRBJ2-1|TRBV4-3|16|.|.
CASSQELISSYNEQFF
TGCGCCAGCAGCCAAGAATTGATCAGCTCCTACAATGAGCAGTTCTTC
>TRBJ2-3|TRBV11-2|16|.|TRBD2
CASSENGLAVTDTQYF
TGTGCCAGCAGCGAAAACGGACTAGCGGTCACAGATACGCAGTATTTT
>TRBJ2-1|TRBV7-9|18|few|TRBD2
CASSSTDRTSGVHNEQFF
TGTGCCAGCAGCTCAACGGATCGGACTAGCGGGGTCCACAATGAGCAGTTCTTC
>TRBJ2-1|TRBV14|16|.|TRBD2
CASSPLGAGAYNEQFF
TGTGCCAGCAGCCCTTTAGGTGCGGGGGCCTACAATGAGCAGTTCTTC
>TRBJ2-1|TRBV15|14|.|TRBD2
CATSTSGRWNEQFF
TGTGCCACCAGCACCAGCGGGAGATGGAATGAGCAGTTCTTC
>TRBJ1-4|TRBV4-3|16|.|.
CASSQALTGGNEKLFF
TGCGCCAGCAGCCAAGCTCTGACGGGGGGGAATGAAAAACTGTTTTTT
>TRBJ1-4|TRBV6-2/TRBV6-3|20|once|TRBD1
CASSSLPGQGGGAANEKLFF
TGTGCCAGCAGTTCCTTGCCAGGACAGGGCGGAGGAGCAGCTAATGAAAAACTGTTTTTT
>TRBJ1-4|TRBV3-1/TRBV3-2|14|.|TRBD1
CASSSGRGREKLFF
TGTGCCAGCAGCTCCGGGAGGGGGCGAGAAAAACTGTTTTTT
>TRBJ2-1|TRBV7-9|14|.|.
CASSLGSAYNEQFF
TGTGCCAGCAGCTTAGGCTCAGCCTACAATGAGCAGTTCTTC
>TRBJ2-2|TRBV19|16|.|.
CASSPRVSGDTGELFF
TGTGCCAGTAGTCCCCGCGTATCGGGGGACACCGGGGAGCTGTTTTTT
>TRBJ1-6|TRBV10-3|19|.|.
CAISESMILLGASNSPLHF
TGTGCCATCAGTGAGTCGATGATACTGCTTGGGGCATCTAATTCACCCCTCCACTTT
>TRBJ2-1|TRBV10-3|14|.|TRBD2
CAISGTSGSYEQFF
TGTGCCATCAGCGGGACTAGCGGGAGCTATGAGCAGTTCTTC
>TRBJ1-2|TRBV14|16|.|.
CASSPIPYPGWLGYTF
TGTGCCAGCAGCCCGATTCCCTATCCAGGGTGGCTTGGCTACACCTTC
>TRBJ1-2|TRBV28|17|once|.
CASSLSLLGGAGYGYTF
TGTGCCAGCAGTTTATCCCTTCTAGGGGGGGCTGGCTATGGCTACACCTTC
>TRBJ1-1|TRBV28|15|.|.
CASRREQGPYTEAFF
TGTGCCAGCAGACGCGAACAGGGACCTTACACTGAAGCTTTCTTT
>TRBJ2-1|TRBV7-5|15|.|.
CARSRTGGIYNEQFF
TGTGCCAGAAGCCGTACGGGCGGGATATACAATGAGCAGTTCTTC
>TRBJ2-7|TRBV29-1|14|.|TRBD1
CSVGGQGESYEQYF
TGCAGCGTTGGGGGACAGGGGGAGTCCTACGAGCAGTACTTC
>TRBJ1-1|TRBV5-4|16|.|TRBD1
CASSLGQGEGATEAFF
TGTGCCAGCAGCCTGGGACAGGGGGAAGGGGCCACTGAGGCTTTCTTT
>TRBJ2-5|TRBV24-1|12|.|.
CATSDPVETQYF
TGTGCCACCAGTGACCCGGTGGAGACCCAGTACTTC
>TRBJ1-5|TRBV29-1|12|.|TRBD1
CSVEGDSLTQHF
TGCAGCGTTGAAGGGGACAGCCTGACCCAGCATTTT
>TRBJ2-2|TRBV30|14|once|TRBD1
CAWSRGLNTGELFF
TGTGCCTGGAGCAGGGGGCTCAACACCGGGGAGCTGTTTTTT
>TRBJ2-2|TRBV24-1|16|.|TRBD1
CATSDIGTANTGELFF
TGTGCCACCAGTGATATCGGGACAGCGAACACCGGGGAGCTGTTTTTT
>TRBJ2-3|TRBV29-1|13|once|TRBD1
CSVEGQGSDTQYF
TGCAGCGTTGAGGGACAGGGTTCAGATACGCAGTATTTT
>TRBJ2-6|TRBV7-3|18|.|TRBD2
CASSPRTSGSTGANVLTF
TGTGCCAGCAGCCCGAGGACTAGCGGGAGCACGGGGGCCAACGTCCTGACTTTC
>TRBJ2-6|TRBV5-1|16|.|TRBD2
CASSLREGTGANVLTF
TGCGCCAGCAGCTTGAGGGAGGGAACGGGGGCCAACGTCCTGACTTTC
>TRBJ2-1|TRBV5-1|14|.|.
CASSLGGDYNEQFF
TGCGCCAGCAGCTTGGGAGGAGACTACAATGAGCAGTTCTTC
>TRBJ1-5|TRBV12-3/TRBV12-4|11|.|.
CASVFRGPQHF
TGTGCCAGCGTTTTCAGGGGGCCCCAGCATTTT
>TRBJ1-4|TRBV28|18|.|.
CASSSSGVFTSTNEKLFF
TGTGCCAGCAGTTCCTCAGGGGTTTTCACCTCAACTAATGAAAAACTGTTTTTT
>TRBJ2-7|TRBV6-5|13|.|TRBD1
CASLRGPSHEQYF
TGTGCCAGCCTGAGGGGGCCTAGCCACGAGCAGTACTTC
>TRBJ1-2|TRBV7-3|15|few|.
CASSPGRVVGYGYTF
TGTGCCAGCAGCCCAGGGAGGGTCGTGGGCTATGGCTACACCTTC
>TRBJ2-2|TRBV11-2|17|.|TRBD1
CASSMGQGPWNTGELFF
TGTGCCAGCAGCATGGGACAGGGCCCGTGGAACACCGGGGAGCTGTTTTTT
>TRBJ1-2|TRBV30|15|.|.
CAWSRAVLQAGGYTF
TGTGCCTGGAGCAGGGCCGTTCTTCAAGCGGGTGGCTACACCTTC
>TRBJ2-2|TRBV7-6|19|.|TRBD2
CASSPWTSGAWGNTGELFF
TGTGCCAGCAGCCCCTGGACTAGCGGCGCCTGGGGAAACACCGGGGAGCTGTTTTTT
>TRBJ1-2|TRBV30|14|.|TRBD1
CAWTLGQGNYGYTF
TGTGCCTGGACTCTCGGACAGGGGAACTATGGCTACACCTTC
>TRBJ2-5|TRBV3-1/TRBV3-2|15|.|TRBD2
CVSSPGGVVQETQYF
TGTGTCAGCAGCCCCGGGGGGGTCGTCCAAGAGACCCAGTACTTC
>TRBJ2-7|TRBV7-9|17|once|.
CASSLVFGTRERYEQYF
TGTGCCAGCAGCTTAGTATTTGGAACTAGGGAACGCTACGAGCAGTACTTC
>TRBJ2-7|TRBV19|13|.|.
CASSIDKQQKQYF
TGTGCCAGTAGTATAGACAAACAGCAAAAGCAGTACTTC